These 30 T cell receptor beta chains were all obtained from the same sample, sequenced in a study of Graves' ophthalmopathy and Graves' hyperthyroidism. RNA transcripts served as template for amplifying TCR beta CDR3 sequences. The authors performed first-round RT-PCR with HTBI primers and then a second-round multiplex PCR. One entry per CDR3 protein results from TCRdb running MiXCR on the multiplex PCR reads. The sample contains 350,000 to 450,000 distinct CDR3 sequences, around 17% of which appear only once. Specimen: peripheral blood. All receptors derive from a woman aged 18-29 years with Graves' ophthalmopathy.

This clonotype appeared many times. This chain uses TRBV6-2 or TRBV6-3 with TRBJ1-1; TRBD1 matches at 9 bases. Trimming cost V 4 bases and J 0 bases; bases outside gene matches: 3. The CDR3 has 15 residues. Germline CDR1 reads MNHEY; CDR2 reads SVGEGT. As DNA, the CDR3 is TGTGCCAGCAGTTCCAGGACAGGGGTGAACACTGAAGCTTTCTTT. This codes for CASSSRTGVNTEAFF.

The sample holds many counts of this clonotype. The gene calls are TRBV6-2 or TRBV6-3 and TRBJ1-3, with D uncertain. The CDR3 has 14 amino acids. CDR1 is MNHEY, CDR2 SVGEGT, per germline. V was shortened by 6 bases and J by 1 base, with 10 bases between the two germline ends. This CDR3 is CASSSVGSGNTIYF. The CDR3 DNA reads TGTGCCAGCAGCTCCGTGGGATCTGGAAACACCATATATTTT.

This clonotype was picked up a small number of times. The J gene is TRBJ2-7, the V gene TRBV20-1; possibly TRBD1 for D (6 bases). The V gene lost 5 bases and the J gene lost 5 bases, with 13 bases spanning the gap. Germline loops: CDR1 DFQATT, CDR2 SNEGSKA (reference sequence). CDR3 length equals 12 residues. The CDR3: CSAGQSGNEQYF. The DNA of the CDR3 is TGCAGTGCTGGACAGTCAGGCAACGAGCAGTACTTC.

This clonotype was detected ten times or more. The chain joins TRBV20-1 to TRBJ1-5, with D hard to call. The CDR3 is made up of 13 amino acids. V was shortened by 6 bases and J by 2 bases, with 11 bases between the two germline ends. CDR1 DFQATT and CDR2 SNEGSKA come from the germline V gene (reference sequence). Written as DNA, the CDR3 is TGCAGTGCCCGGAACACAGGCAATCAGCCCCAGCATTTT. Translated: CSARNTGNQPQHF.

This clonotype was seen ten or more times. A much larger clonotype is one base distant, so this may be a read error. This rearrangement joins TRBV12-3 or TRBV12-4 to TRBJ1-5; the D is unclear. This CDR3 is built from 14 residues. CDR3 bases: TGTGCCAGCAGTTTTCGTCGGGGAAATCGGCCCCAGCATTTT. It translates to CASSFRRGNRPQHF.

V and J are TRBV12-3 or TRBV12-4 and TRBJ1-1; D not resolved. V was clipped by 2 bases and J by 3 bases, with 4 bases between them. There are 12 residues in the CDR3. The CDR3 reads CASSLLYTEAFF. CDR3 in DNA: TGTGCCAGCAGTTTACTTTACACTGAAGCTTTCTTT.

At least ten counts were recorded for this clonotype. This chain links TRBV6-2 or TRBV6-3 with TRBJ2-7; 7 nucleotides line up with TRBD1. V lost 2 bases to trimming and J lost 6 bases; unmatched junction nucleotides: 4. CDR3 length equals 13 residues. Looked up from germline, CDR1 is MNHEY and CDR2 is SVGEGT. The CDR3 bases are TGTGCCAGCAGTTACACAACAGGGGCCGAGCAGTACTTC. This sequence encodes CASSYTTGAEQYF.

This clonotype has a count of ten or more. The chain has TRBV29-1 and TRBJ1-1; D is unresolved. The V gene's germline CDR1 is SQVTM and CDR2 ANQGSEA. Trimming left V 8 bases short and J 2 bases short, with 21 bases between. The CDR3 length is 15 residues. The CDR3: CSSNSHLGINTEAFF. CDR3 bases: TGCAGCAGCAACAGCCATTTAGGGATCAACACTGAAGCTTTCTTT.

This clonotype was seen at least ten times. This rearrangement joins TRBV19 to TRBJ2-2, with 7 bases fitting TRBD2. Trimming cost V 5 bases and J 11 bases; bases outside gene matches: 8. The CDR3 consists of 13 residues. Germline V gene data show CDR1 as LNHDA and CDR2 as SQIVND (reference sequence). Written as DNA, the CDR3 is TGTGCCAGTAGTCCAATGGGAGGGGTCGAGCTGTTTTTT. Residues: CASSPMGGVELFF.

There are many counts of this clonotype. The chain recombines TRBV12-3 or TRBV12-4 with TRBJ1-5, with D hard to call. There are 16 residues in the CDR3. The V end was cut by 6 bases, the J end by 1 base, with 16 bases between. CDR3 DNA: TGTGCCAGCAGCCCTTCTCCCTTTGTCAGCAATCAGCCCCAGCATTTT. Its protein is CASSPSPFVSNQPQHF.

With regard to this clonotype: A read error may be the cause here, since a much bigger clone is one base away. CDR3 coding DNA: TGCAGTGCCCAAGTCCCGGGACAGGGAAGTAATGTTTCACCCCCCCACTTT. Protein sequence: CSAQVPGQGSNVSPPHF. The chain joins TRBV20-1 to TRBJ1-6; 9 bases align to TRBD1. Germline values: CDR1 DFQATT, CDR2 SNEGSKA (reference sequence). The CDR3 spans 17 residues.

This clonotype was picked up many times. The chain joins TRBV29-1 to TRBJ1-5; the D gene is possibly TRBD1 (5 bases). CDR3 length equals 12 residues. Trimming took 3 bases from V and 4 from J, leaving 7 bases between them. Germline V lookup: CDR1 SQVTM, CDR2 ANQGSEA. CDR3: CSVEEGNQPQHF. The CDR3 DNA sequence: TGCAGCGTTGAGGAGGGGAATCAGCCCCAGCATTTT.

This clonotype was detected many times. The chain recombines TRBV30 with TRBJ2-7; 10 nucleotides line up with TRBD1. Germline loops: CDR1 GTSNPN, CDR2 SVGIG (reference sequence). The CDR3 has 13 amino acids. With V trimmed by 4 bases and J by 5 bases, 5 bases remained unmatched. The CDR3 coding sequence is TGTGCCTGGAACCGGGACAGGGGCCACGAGCAGTACTTC. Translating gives CAWNRDRGHEQYF.

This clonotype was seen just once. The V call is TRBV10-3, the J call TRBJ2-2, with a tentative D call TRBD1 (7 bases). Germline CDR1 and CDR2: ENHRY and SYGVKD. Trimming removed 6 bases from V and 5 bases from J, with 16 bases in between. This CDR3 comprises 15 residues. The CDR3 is CAIRLTGSGTGELFF. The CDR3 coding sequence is TGTGCCATCAGGCTGACAGGGAGCGGGACCGGGGAGCTGTTTTTT.

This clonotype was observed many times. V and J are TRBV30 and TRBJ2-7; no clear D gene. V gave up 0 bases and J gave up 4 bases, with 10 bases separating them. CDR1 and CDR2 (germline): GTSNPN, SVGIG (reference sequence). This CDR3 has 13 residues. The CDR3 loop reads CAWSVEDWYEQYF. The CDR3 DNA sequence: TGTGCCTGGAGTGTCGAGGATTGGTACGAGCAGTACTTC.

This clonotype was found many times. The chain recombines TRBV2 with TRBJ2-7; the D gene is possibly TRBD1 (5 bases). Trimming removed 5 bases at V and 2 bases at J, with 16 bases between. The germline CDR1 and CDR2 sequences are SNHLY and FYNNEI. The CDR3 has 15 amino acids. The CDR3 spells CASSPDRTSTYEQYF. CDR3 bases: TGTGCCAGCAGTCCCGATCGGACATCTACCTACGAGCAGTACTTC.

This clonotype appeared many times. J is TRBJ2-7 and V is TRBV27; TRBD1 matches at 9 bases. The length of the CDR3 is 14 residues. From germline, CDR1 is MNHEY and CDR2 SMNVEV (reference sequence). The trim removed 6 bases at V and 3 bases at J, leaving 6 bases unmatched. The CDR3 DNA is TGTGCCAGCAGCCGAAGGACAGGGGTCTACGAGCAGTACTTC. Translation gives CASSRRTGVYEQYF.

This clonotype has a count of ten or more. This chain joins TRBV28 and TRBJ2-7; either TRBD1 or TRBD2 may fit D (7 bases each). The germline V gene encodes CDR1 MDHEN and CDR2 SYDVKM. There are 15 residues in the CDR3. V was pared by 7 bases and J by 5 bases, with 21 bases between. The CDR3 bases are TGTGCCAGCATCATCCGCGCAGGGGGGGTGAACGAGCAGTACTTC. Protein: CASIIRAGGVNEQYF.

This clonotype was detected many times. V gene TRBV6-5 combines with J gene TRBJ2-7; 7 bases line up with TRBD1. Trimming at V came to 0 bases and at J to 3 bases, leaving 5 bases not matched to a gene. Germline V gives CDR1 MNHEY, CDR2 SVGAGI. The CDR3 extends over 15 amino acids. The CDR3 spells CASSYSKGAYYEQYF. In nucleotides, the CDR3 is TGTGCCAGCAGTTACTCGAAGGGGGCTTACTACGAGCAGTACTTC.

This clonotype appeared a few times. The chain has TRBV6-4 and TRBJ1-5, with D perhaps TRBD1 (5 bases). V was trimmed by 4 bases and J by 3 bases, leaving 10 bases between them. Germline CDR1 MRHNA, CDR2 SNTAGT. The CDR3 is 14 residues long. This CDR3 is CASSVGPNNQPQHF. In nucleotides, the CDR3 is TGTGCCAGCAGTGTGGGACCGAACAATCAGCCCCAGCATTTT.

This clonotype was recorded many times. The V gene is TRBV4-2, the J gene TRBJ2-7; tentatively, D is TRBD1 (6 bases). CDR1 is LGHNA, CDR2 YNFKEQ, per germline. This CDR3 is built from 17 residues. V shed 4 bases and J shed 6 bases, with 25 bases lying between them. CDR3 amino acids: CASSPGLEAGVYGEQYF. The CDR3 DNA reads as TGTGCCAGCAGCCCAGGACTTGAGGCAGGGGTGTATGGCGAGCAGTACTTC.

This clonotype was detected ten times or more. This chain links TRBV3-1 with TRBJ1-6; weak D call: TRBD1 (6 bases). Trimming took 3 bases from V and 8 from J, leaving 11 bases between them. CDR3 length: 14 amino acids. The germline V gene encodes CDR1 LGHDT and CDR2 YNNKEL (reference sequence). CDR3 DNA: TGTGCCAGCAGCCAGGGGGCCAGGGATTCACCCCTCCACTTT. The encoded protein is CASSQGARDSPLHF. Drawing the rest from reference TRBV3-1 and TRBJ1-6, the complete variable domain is DTAVSQTPKYLVTQMGNDKSIKCEQNLGHDTMYWYKQDSKKFLKIMFSYNNKELIINETVPNRFSPKSPDKAHLNLHINSLELGDSAVYFCASSQGARDSPLHFGNGTRLTVT.

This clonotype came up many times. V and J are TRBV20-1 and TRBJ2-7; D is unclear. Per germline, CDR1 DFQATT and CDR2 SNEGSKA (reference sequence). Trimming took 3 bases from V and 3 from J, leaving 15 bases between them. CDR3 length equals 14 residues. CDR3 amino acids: CSASPVGPGYEQYF. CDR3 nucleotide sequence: TGCAGTGCTAGCCCGGTAGGCCCAGGCTACGAGCAGTACTTC.

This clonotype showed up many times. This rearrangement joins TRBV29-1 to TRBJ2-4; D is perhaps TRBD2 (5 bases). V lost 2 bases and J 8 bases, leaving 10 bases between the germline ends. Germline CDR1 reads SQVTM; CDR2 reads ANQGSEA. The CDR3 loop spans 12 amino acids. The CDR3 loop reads CSVESTEDIQYF. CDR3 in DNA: TGCAGCGTTGAATCAACGGAGGACATTCAGTACTTC.

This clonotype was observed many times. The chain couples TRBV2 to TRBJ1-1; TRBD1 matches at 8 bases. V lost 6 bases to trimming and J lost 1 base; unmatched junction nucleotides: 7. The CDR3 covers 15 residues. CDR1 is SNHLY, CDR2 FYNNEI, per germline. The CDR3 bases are TGTGCCAGCAGAAAGGAGGGGACAGGGAACACTGAAGCTTTCTTT. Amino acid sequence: CASRKEGTGNTEAFF.

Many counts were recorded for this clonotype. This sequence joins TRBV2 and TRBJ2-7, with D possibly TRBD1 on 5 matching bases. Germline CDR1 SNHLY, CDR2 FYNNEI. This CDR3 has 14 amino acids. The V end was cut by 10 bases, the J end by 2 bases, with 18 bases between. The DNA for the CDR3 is TGTGCCACCGCCCCACCAGGGATGCCCTACGAGCAGTACTTC. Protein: CATAPPGMPYEQYF. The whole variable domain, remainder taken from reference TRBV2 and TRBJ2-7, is EPEVTQTPSHQVTQMGQEVILRCVPISNHLYFYWYRQILGQKVEFLVSFYNNEISEKSEIFDDQFSVERPDGSNFTLKIRSTKLEDSAMYFCATAPPGMPYEQYFGPGTRLTVT.

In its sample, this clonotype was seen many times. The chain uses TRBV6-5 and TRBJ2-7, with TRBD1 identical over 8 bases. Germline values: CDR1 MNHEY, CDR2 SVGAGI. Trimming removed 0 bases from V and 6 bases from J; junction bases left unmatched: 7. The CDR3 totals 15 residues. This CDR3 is CASSYSTGTGGEQYF. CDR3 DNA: TGTGCCAGCAGTTACTCCACCGGGACAGGAGGCGAGCAGTACTTC.

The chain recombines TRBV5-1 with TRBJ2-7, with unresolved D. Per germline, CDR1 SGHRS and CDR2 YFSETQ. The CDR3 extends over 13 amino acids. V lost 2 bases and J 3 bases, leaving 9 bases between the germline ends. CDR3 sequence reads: CASSFLIGYEQYF. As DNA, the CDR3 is TGCGCCAGCAGCTTCCTGATAGGCTACGAGCAGTACTTC.

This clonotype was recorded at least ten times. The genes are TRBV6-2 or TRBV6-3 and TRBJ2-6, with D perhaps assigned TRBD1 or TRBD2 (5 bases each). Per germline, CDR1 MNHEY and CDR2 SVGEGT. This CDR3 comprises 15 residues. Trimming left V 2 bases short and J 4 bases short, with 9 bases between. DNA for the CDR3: TGTGCCAGCAGTTACATAGGGACCGGGGCCAACGTCCTGACTTTC. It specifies CASSYIGTGANVLTF.

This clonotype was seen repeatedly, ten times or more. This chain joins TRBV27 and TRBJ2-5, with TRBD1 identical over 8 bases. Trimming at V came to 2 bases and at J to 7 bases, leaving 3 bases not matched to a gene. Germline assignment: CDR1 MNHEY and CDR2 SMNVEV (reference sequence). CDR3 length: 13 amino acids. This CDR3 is CASSLGQGGTQYF. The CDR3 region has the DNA TGTGCCAGCAGTTTAGGACAGGGCGGGACCCAGTACTTC.